This T cell receptor (beta chain) was recorded in a study of Ad26.COV2.S vaccination and SARS-CoV-2 variants. About the research overall: Intramuscular Ad26.COV2.S doses were given once or twice, 56 days apart. Findings and caveats of the study: Ad26.COV2.S recipients had broader spike-specific TCRs (P = 0.0014).

On this clone itself: Antigen unknown.

Clones were read by immunoSEQ multiplex PCR, and TCRdb kept only the in-frame ones, dropping some. The sample lists 200,000 to 250,000 clones, 70% to 90% seen once, with around 11% in the top ten. Germline V gene data show CDR1 as SEHNR and CDR2 as FQNEAQ (reference sequence). The CDR3 totals 12 residues. V shed 8 bases and J shed 2 bases, with 10 bases lying between them. Treatment given: some 20 received Ad26.COV2.S at low or high dose, single or two shots; 5 received placebo; per-sample allocation not given. After the first vaccine or placebo injection, samples were drawn on day 63. Sequenced material: peripheral blood, taken in a trial of Ad26.COV2.S vaccine versus placebo. This chain uses TRBV7-9 with TRBJ2-7; D remains ambiguous. This clonotype was obtained from a person aged 18 to 59 who received the Ad26.COV2.S COVID-19 vaccine or a placebo. The CDR3 region has the DNA TGTGCCAGCCAAGACAACGCCTACGAGCAGTACTTC. This codes for CASQDNAYEQYF.